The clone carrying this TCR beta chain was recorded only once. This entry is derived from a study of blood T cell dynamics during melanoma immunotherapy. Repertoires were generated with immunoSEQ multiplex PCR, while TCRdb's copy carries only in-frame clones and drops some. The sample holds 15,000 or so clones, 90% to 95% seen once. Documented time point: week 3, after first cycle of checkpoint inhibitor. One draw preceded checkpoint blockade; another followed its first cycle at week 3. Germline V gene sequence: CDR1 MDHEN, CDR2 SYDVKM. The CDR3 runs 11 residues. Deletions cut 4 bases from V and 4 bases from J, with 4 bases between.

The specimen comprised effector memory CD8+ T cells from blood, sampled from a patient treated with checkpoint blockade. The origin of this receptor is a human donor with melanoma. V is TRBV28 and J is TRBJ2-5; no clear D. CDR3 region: CASSWRETQYF. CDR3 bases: TGTGCCAGCAGTTGGCGAGAGACCCAGTACTTC.